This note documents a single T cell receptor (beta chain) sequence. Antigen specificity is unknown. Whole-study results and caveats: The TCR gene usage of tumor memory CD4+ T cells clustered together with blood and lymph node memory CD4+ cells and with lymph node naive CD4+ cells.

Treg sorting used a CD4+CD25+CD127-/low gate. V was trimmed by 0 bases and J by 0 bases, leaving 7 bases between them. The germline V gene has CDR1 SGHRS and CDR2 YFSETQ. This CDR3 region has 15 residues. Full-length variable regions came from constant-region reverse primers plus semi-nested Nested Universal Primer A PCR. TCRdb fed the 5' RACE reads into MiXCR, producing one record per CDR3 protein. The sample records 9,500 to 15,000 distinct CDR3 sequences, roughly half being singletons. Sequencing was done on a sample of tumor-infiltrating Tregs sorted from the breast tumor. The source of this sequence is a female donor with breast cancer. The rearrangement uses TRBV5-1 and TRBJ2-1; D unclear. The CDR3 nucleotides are TGCGCCAGCAGCTTGGCTGACGGCTCCTACAATGAGCAGTTCTTC. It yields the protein CASSLADGSYNEQFF. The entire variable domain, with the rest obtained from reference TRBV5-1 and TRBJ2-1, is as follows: KAGVTQTPRYLIKTRGQQVTLSCSPISGHRSVSWYQQTPGQGLQFLFEYFSETQRNKGNFPGRFSGRQFSNSRSEMNVSTLELGDSALYLCASSLADGSYNEQFFGPGTRLTVL.